One and the same sample provided the 31 T cell receptor beta chains below, sequenced in a study of type 1 and type 2 diabetes patients. Amplification started from genomic DNA. The TCR beta CDR3 region was amplified using 30 forward and 13 reverse primers. TCRdb re-derived calls from the multiplex PCR reads in MiXCR, one entry per CDR3 protein. The data show about 250,000 distinct CDR3 sequences, more than 40% seen once. Sequenced input: peripheral blood mononuclear cells (PBMCs). The receptors come from a young man with type 2 diabetes.

The V and J genes are TRBV20-1 and TRBJ1-1; 8 nucleotides agree with TRBD1. The CDR3 totals 16 residues. The germline V gene has CDR1 DFQATT and CDR2 SNEGSKA (reference sequence). V dropped 6 bases and J dropped 11; count of bases not matched to a gene: 23. CDR3 bases: TGCAGTGCCCGTACCGGGACAGGATGGGACCGAGCGCGGGCTTTCTTT. Translating it yields CSARTGTGWDRARAFF.

This clonotype was seen ten or more times. This chain joins TRBV4-3 and TRBJ1-2; D remains unclear. Germline V lookup: CDR1 LGHNA, CDR2 YSLEER. V was shortened by 0 bases and J by 2 bases, with 4 bases between the two germline ends. There are 13 residues in the CDR3. The CDR3 bases are TGCGCCAGCAGCCAAGAGGGGAACTATGGCTACACCTTC. Protein: CASSQEGNYGYTF.

The gene calls are TRBV2 and TRBJ2-5, with D hard to call. The DNA end favors TRBJ2-1, so the J call may be wrong. This CDR3 is built from 14 residues. Germline V CDR1 and CDR2: SNHLY, FYNNEI. CDR3 amino acids: CASSAEQRGNEQFF. The DNA of the CDR3 is TGTGCCAGCAGCGCGGAACAACGCGGCAATGAGCAGTTCTTC.

The rearrangement joins TRBV25-1 to TRBJ2-7; 9 nucleotides line up with TRBD1. Germline CDR1 reads MGHDK; CDR2 reads SYGVNS. The CDR3 loop spans 14 amino acids. The ends lost 8 bases at V and 2 bases at J; junction bases unmatched: 7. This chain's CDR3 is CASRLGQGTYEQYF. DNA for the CDR3: TGTGCCAGCCGTCTGGGACAGGGAACCTACGAGCAGTACTTC.

The chain joins TRBV9 to TRBJ1-2; the D is unclear. CDR1 and CDR2 from the germline V gene are SGDLS and YYNGEE. The ends were cut back, 6 bases at V and 6 bases at J, with 15 bases in the middle. The CDR3 runs to 13 residues. The DNA for the CDR3 is TGTGCCAGCACCCCGCCTGCGGGGAATGGCTACACCTTC. It specifies CASTPPAGNGYTF.

The CDR3 nucleotides are TGTGCCAGCAGCTTAGGGGGGTGGGAGTACGAGCAGTACTTC. It is translated as CASSLGGWEYEQYF. The chain couples TRBV7-8 to TRBJ2-7; D possibly uses TRBD1 or TRBD2 (5 bases each). Trimming shortened V by 1 base and J by 4 bases, and 11 bases separated the two germline ends. CDR1 is SGHVS and CDR2 is FQNEAQ in the germline V gene. The CDR3 runs 14 residues.

V gene TRBV19 combines with J gene TRBJ2-4; the D is unclear. Germline V gives CDR1 LNHDA, CDR2 SQIVND (reference sequence). Trimming left V 4 bases short and J 2 bases short, with 9 bases between. The length of the CDR3 is 14 residues. The CDR3: CASSTIGTKNIQYF. CDR3 coding DNA: TGTGCCAGTAGTACTATAGGGACCAAAAACATTCAGTACTTC.

This clonotype was recorded once. In nucleotides, the CDR3 is TGCAGTGCTAGAGATCTTATCTTGGTTAGCATCAATGAGCAGTTCTTC. This codes for CSARDLILVSINEQFF. This sequence joins TRBV20-1 and TRBJ2-1; the D is unclear. This CDR3 spans 16 amino acids. CDR1 is DFQATT, CDR2 SNEGSKA, per germline (reference sequence). Trimming removed 0 bases at V and 6 bases at J, with 18 bases between.

This clonotype has more than one count but fewer than ten. The chain is built from TRBV19 and TRBJ2-3; D call uncertain. The germline V gene encodes CDR1 LNHDA and CDR2 SQIVND (reference sequence). The CDR3 length is 12 residues. Trimming pared 3 bases from V and 6 bases from J, leaving 7 bases between. The CDR3 region is CASSILFDTQYF. The CDR3, as DNA: TGTGCCAGTAGTATCCTGTTCGATACGCAGTATTTT.

V usage is TRBV7-6 and J usage is TRBJ2-2, with TRBD1 matching 7 bases. Germline CDR1 is SGHVS and CDR2 is FNYEAQ. This CDR3 spans 15 amino acids. The ends lost 4 bases at V and 3 bases at J; junction bases unmatched: 5. The CDR3 spells CASSSRQGYTGELFF. In nucleotides, the CDR3 is TGTGCCAGCAGCTCGAGACAGGGTTACACCGGGGAGCTGTTTTTT.

The chain links TRBV2 to TRBJ1-3, with D unresolved. Germline values: CDR1 SNHLY, CDR2 FYNNEI. V was trimmed by 8 bases and J by 0 bases, leaving 17 bases between them. There are 16 residues in the CDR3. The CDR3 nucleotides read TGTGCCAGCGAGTTTGAGTCTTGGCGCTCTGGAAACACCATATATTTT. It codes for CASEFESWRSGNTIYF.

In DNA form, the CDR3 reads TGTGCCAGCAGAGTAGGGCTTACTAATGAAAAACTGTTTTTT. This translates into CASRVGLTNEKLFF. The V gene is TRBV19, the J gene TRBJ1-4, with D unresolved. CDR1 and CDR2 from the germline V gene are LNHDA and SQIVND (reference sequence). V shed 9 bases and J shed 2 bases, with 13 bases lying between them. This CDR3 comprises 14 residues.

This clonotype was counted a few times. The V call is TRBV28, the J call TRBJ2-1; no firm D call. The CDR3 totals 13 residues. Trimming stripped 3 bases from V and 1 base from J, with 4 bases between. The germline gives CDR1 MDHEN, CDR2 SYDVKM. CDR3 in amino acids: CASSFRSYNEQFF. The CDR3 coding sequence is TGTGCCAGCAGTTTCCGGTCCTACAATGAGCAGTTCTTC.

Note on this clonotype: A single base separates this from a much larger clone, so it may be a read error. V is TRBV30 and J is TRBJ2-5, with D perhaps given as TRBD1 or TRBD2 (5 bases each). Germline V gives CDR1 GTSNPN, CDR2 SVGIG (reference sequence). There are 14 residues in the CDR3. CDR3 DNA: TGTGCCCGGAGTGCCTCCACGGGGCTGGGGACCCAGTACTTC. This encodes CARSASTGLGTQYF.

J is TRBJ2-1 and V is TRBV29-1, with a weak D call TRBD1 (5 bases). V lost 1 base to trimming and J lost 10 bases, with 17 bases between them. This CDR3 is built from 14 residues. CDR1 is SQVTM and CDR2 is ANQGSEA in the germline V gene. CDR3 nucleotides: TGCAGCGTTGAAGGTGGTGACAGCTCCTACGAGCAGTTCTTC. Its protein is CSVEGGDSSYEQFF.

This clonotype was counted a few times. DNA for the CDR3: TGTGCCAGCAGCTTAAGGGACAGGGGGCAATACGAGCAGTACTTC. Translation: CASSLRDRGQYEQYF. The gene calls are TRBV7-3 and TRBJ2-7, with TRBD1 matching 12 bases. Trimming took 1 base from V and 4 from J; bases not matched to a gene: 2. The CDR3 is 15 amino acids. The V gene's germline CDR1 is SGHTA and CDR2 FQGTGA. Full variable domain (rest looked up from reference TRBV7-3 and TRBJ2-7): GAGVSQTPSNKVTEKGKYVELRCDPISGHTALYWYRQSLGQGPEFLIYFQGTGAADDSGLPNDRFFAVRPEGSVSTLKIQRTERGDSAVYLCASSLRDRGQYEQYFGPGTRLTVT.

This chain links TRBV7-9 with TRBJ2-5; possibly TRBD1 for D (6 bases). The CDR3 loop spans 15 amino acids. V was cut by 1 base and J by 7 bases, with 16 bases left in between. CDR1 and CDR2 (germline): SEHNR, FQNEAQ (reference sequence). The CDR3: CASSLEDRQRVTQYF. In DNA, the CDR3 is TGTGCCAGCAGCTTAGAGGACAGACAGAGGGTGACCCAGTACTTC.

The chain joins TRBV9 to TRBJ1-1; D not certain. The germline V gene has CDR1 SGDLS and CDR2 YYNGEE. V lost 0 bases and J lost 0, with 9 bases in between. This CDR3 has 15 amino acids. Here the CDR3 reads CASSVDRSMNTEAFF. CDR3 bases: TGTGCCAGCAGCGTAGATAGATCCATGAACACTGAAGCTTTCTTT.

This chain connects TRBV6-5 to TRBJ1-3; TRBD1 matches 8 bases. Trimming at V came to 5 bases and at J to 0 bases, leaving 3 bases not matched to a gene. The CDR3 has 15 residues. Germline V gene lookup returns CDR1 MNHEY and CDR2 SVGAGI. CDR3 in DNA: TGTGCCAGCAGTACCGGGACAGGCTCTGGAAACACCATATATTTT. This sequence encodes CASSTGTGSGNTIYF.

This chain connects TRBV2 to TRBJ2-3; D possibly matches TRBD1 or TRBD2 (5 bases each). Per the germline V gene, CDR1 is SNHLY and CDR2 is FYNNEI. The CDR3 length is 16 residues. The V and J ends lost 5 bases and 4 bases respectively, with 19 bases between them. The CDR3 loop is CASSLRDPPTADTQYF. For the CDR3, the DNA is TGTGCCAGCAGTCTCCGGGACCCCCCCACTGCAGATACGCAGTATTTT.

Remarks on this clonotype: A much larger clone is a single base away; this may be a read error. This chain links TRBV2 with TRBJ2-7; 7 bases match TRBD1. Germline CDR1 and CDR2: SNHLY and FYNNEI. The J segment lost 2 bases and the V segment lost 6 bases, leaving 10 bases of the junction unmatched. The CDR3 extends over 15 amino acids. The DNA for the CDR3 is TGTGCCAGCAGGGACGACAGACAGGGAACCTACGAGCAGTACTTC. It specifies CASRDDRQGTYEQYF.

V is TRBV10-3 and J is TRBJ1-2, with TRBD1 matching over 7 bases. V shed 10 bases and J 8 bases; nucleotides not matched to a gene: 19. Germline V lookup: CDR1 ENHRY, CDR2 SYGVKD. The CDR3 is 15 amino acids. DNA of the CDR3: TGTGCCAGCAGCCGGGACAGAGTCAGCCACGGAGGCTACACCTTC. It translates to CASSRDRVSHGGYTF.

The chain has TRBV20-1 and TRBJ2-5; D is perhaps TRBD1 (5 bases). This CDR3 has 12 residues. Trimming pared 5 bases from V and 3 bases from J, leaving 10 bases between. Germline assignment: CDR1 DFQATT and CDR2 SNEGSKA (reference sequence). The CDR3 protein is CSAQGREETQYF. Here the CDR3 DNA reads TGCAGTGCTCAGGGAAGGGAAGAGACCCAGTACTTC.

This clonotype was picked up many times. The chain employs TRBV2 and TRBJ1-2; maybe TRBD1 (5 bases). This CDR3 has 12 amino acids. V dropped 5 bases and J dropped 7 bases, with 11 bases sitting between them. Germline V lookup: CDR1 SNHLY, CDR2 FYNNEI. The DNA for the CDR3 is TGTGCCAGCAGTAACAGGTCGTCTGGCTACACCTTC. The encoded protein is CASSNRSSGYTF.

This chain joins TRBV19 and TRBJ2-6; possibly TRBD1 or TRBD2 for D (5 bases each). Germline lookup yields CDR1 LNHDA and CDR2 SQIVND (reference sequence). The CDR3 has 15 residues. V was shortened by 2 bases and J by 2 bases, with 7 bases between the two germline ends. The CDR3 DNA follows: TGTGCCAGTAGTATACGGGGCGCTGGGGCCAACGTCCTGACTTTC. Translation: CASSIRGAGANVLTF.

The sample holds one count of this clonotype. The junction departs from the called germline gene at one end, perhaps through a read error. The chain links TRBV25-1 to TRBJ2-7; 9 bases fit TRBD2. This CDR3 has 14 residues. Germline CDR1 reads MGHDK; CDR2 reads SYGVNS. The CDR3 loop is CAISGGTSSYEQYF. In nucleotides, the CDR3 is TGTGCCATCAGTGGTGGGACTAGCTCGTACGAGCAGTACTTC.

This chain connects TRBV7-8 to TRBJ2-3; D might be TRBD1 (5 bases). Trimming shortened V by 6 bases and J by 2 bases, and 18 bases separated the two germline ends. The CDR3 length is 16 residues. Germline V lookup: CDR1 SGHVS, CDR2 FQNEAQ. The CDR3 spells CASSPGSISSTDTQYF. CDR3 bases: TGTGCCAGCAGTCCAGGGTCCATTTCTTCCACAGATACGCAGTATTTT. The variable domain in full, completed from reference TRBV7-8 and TRBJ2-3, reads GAGVSQSPRYKVAKRGQDVALRCDPISGHVSLFWYQQALGQGPEFLTYFQNEAQLDKSGLPSDRFFAERPEGSVSTLKIQRTQQEDSAVYLCASSPGSISSTDTQYFGPGTRLTVL.

This chain links TRBV28 with TRBJ2-7; D unclear. V lost 2 bases to trimming and J lost 3 bases, with 11 bases between them. CDR3 length: 14 residues. In germline, CDR1 is MDHEN, CDR2 SYDVKM. CDR3 loop: CASSLGALHYEQYF. The CDR3 DNA follows: TGTGCCAGCAGTTTAGGAGCCCTACACTACGAGCAGTACTTC.

The genes are TRBV7-6 and TRBJ2-7, with TRBD1 matching over 9 bases. The germline gives CDR1 SGHVS, CDR2 FNYEAQ. Germline trimming cut 4 bases from V and 2 bases from J; bases unmatched to any gene: 6. The CDR3 has 15 residues. The CDR3 spells CASSSTGGATYEQYF. CDR3 in DNA: TGTGCCAGCAGCTCCACAGGGGGCGCGACCTACGAGCAGTACTTC.

This clonotype came up many times. The chain employs TRBV10-3 and TRBJ2-2; TRBD2 matches at 10 bases. Germline V CDR1 and CDR2: ENHRY, SYGVKD. The V segment lost 10 bases and the J segment 1 base; nucleotides outside the gene matches: 6. This CDR3 comprises 15 residues. The CDR3 DNA sequence: TGTGCCACCATTAGCGGGGGGCTGAACACCGGGGAGCTGTTTTTT. Translation gives CATISGGLNTGELFF.

This chain links TRBV7-3 with TRBJ2-2; no firm D call. Trimming shortened V by 2 bases and J by 8 bases, and 9 bases separated the two germline ends. The CDR3 spans 13 residues. Germline-derived CDR1 and CDR2 are SGHTA and FQGTGA. The CDR3 loop is CASSLGYFGELFF. The DNA for the CDR3 is TGTGCCAGCAGCTTAGGATATTTTGGGGAGCTGTTTTTT.